The 28 T cell receptor beta chains listed next were all sequenced from one sample in a study of tumor and adjacent non-tumor tissue in lung cancer. RNA was extracted from bulk tissue without any cell sorting. Three rounds of nested PCR, following a modified ARM-PCR protocol, produced the TCRbeta library. TCRdb ran MiXCR on the multiplex PCR reads and lists one entry per CDR3 protein. The repertoire holds fewer than 85,000 distinct CDR3 sequences, with around three quarters as singletons. The sample was lung tumor tissue. Receptors were obtained from a man aged 60 to 75 with non-small cell lung cancer.

As regards this clonotype: The germline gene is not matched at one end of the junction; a read error may be the cause. The rearrangement links TRBV10-3 to TRBJ2-6, with 16 bases fitting TRBD2. The CDR3 is 20 residues long. The germline V gene encodes CDR1 ENHRY and CDR2 SYGVKD. CDR3 sequence: CVICEHGTSGRDSGANVLSF. CDR3 in DNA: TGTGTCATCTGTGAACATGGGACTAGCGGGAGGGACTCTGGGGCCAATGTCCTGTCTTTC.

V is TRBV18 and J is TRBJ2-7; D remains unclear. CDR3 length: 12 amino acids. The V gene lost 2 bases and the J gene lost 1 base, with 3 bases spanning the gap. Germline V gene lookup returns CDR1 KGHSH and CDR2 LQKENI. This CDR3 reads CASSPASYEQYF. The CDR3 DNA reads as TGTGCCAGCTCACCAGCATCCTACGAGCAGTACTTC.

As for this clonotype: The CDR3 ends on some other residue instead of the conserved phenylalanine or tryptophan, so this is likely a read error. This chain joins TRBV20-1 and TRBJ1-1; a weak D match, TRBD1 (5 bases). Trimming removed 3 bases from V and 3 bases from J, with 11 bases in between. This CDR3 is 13 amino acids long. Germline V gene sequence: CDR1 DFQATT, CDR2 SNEGSKA (reference sequence). The CDR3 region is CSARGRAYTEAFI. The CDR3 DNA reads TGCAGTGCTAGGGGCAGGGCGTACACTGAAGCTTTCATT.

This sequence joins TRBV6-5 and TRBJ2-4, with 11 positions matching TRBD2. The CDR3 consists of 16 residues. J was trimmed by 13 bases and V by 6 bases; bases with no gene match: 17. Germline V gene lookup returns CDR1 MNHEY and CDR2 SVGAGI. Written as DNA, the CDR3 is TGTGCCAGCAGGCCCAGACTAGCGGGAAGGCGACACAACCAGTACTTC. It codes for CASRPRLAGRRHNQYF.

For this clonotype: This is likely a read error, given that the CDR3 carries no conserved phenylalanine or tryptophan at its end. The V and J genes are TRBV20-1 and TRBJ2-1, with 13 bases lining up with TRBD2. The CDR3 contains 12 residues. From germline, CDR1 is DFQATT and CDR2 SNEGSKA (reference sequence). CDR3 loop: CSTSGRAQEQFL. CDR3 nucleotides: TGCAGTACTAGCGGGAGGGCCCAAGAGCAGTTCTTA.

There are many counts of this clonotype. The rearrangement uses TRBV5-4 and TRBJ2-1; 11 positions match TRBD2. V shed 4 bases and J 6 bases; nucleotides not matched to a gene: 9. CDR1 is SGHNT and CDR2 is YYREEE in the germline V gene (reference sequence). This CDR3 has 16 amino acids. The CDR3 protein is CASSNIAGGQTNEQFF. The CDR3 bases are TGTGCCAGCAGCAACATAGCGGGAGGGCAGACCAATGAGCAGTTCTTC. Full variable domain (missing parts from reference TRBV5-4 and TRBJ2-1): ETGVTQSPTHLIKTRGQQVTLRCSSQSGHNTVSWYQQALGQGPQFIFQYYREEENGRGNFPPRFSGLQFPNYSSELNVNALELDDSALYLCASSNIAGGQTNEQFFGPGTRLTVL.

Notes on this clonotype: One end of the junction does not line up with germline, which may come from a read error. The V call is TRBV11-3, the J call TRBJ1-5; TRBD1 agrees at 9 bases. Germline V gives CDR1 SGHNT, CDR2 YENEEA. The CDR3 extends over 16 amino acids. The CDR3 reads CASSLVHRGPNQPQIF. The CDR3 nucleotides are TGTGCCAGCAGCTTAGTTCACAGGGGGCCCAATCAGCCCCAGATTTTT. The entire variable domain, with the rest obtained from reference TRBV11-3 and TRBJ1-5, is as follows: EAGVVQSPRYKIIEKKQPVAFWCNPISGHNTLYWYLQNLGQGPELLIRYENEEAVDDSQLPKDRFSAERLKGVDSTLKIQPAELGDSAVYLCASSLVHRGPNQPQIFGDGTRLSIL.

This clonotype was recorded many times. This chain joins TRBV10-2 and TRBJ2-5; perhaps TRBD2 as D (5 bases). This CDR3 region has 12 residues. V gave up 8 bases and J gave up 4 bases, with 11 bases separating them. Looked up from germline, CDR1 is WSHSY and CDR2 is SAAADI. The CDR3 loop is CASYGVGETQYF. DNA of the CDR3: TGCGCCAGCTACGGGGTAGGAGAGACCCAGTACTTC.

The chain links TRBV20-1 to TRBJ1-1; D may be TRBD1 (6 bases). The V gene's germline CDR1 is DFQATT and CDR2 SNEGSKA (reference sequence). The V end was cut by 6 bases, the J end by 3 bases, with 17 bases between. CDR3 length: 14 residues. The CDR3 region is CSAGHWDMDTEAFF. Here the CDR3 DNA reads TGCAGTGCCGGACACTGGGACATGGACACTGAAGCTTTCTTT.

A few counts support this clonotype. The chain recombines TRBV20-1 with TRBJ2-3; maybe TRBD2 (6 bases). V was shortened by 6 bases and J by 5 bases, with 18 bases between the two germline ends. The V gene's germline CDR1 is DFQATT and CDR2 SNEGSKA (reference sequence). The CDR3 spans 14 residues. The CDR3 DNA reads as TGCAGTGCCCGGGGGACGGGGCTCGGAGATACGCAGTATTTT. Translated: CSARGTGLGDTQYF.

This clonotype was seen ten or more times. V usage is TRBV5-5 and J usage is TRBJ2-5; D possibly corresponds to TRBD1 (5 bases). In germline, CDR1 is SGHKS, CDR2 YYEKEE (reference sequence). Trimming took 6 bases from V and 7 from J, leaving 10 bases between them. The CDR3 totals 11 residues. CDR3 in amino acids: CASIPGPTQYF. The CDR3, as DNA: TGTGCCAGCATCCCAGGGCCGACCCAGTACTTC.

About this clonotype itself: A read error may account for a junction end that differs from germline. V and J are TRBV11-3 and TRBJ2-1; D may match TRBD1 or TRBD2 (5 bases each). The germline CDR1 and CDR2 sequences are SGHNT and YENEEA. CDR3 size: 15 residues. CDR3 residues: CASSSGTPRGSEQLF. Here the CDR3 DNA reads TGTGCTAGCAGCTCCGGGACGCCGAGGGGTAGTGAGCAACTCTTC.

As regards this clonotype: One end of the junction fails to match germline, which may point to a read error. This chain uses TRBV6-6 with TRBJ1-5; D is undetermined. Germline values: CDR1 MNHNY, CDR2 SVGAGI (reference sequence). The CDR3 is 13 amino acids. CDR3 protein: CASCLDRDQPQHF. CDR3 sequence (DNA): TGTGCCAGCTGTTTGGATAGGGATCAGCCACAGCATTTT.

This clonotype was seen more than once but under ten times. Since a much larger clone is just one base distant, this may be a read error. The V gene is TRBV14, the J gene TRBJ2-1; 13 nucleotides line up with TRBD2. Germline assignment: CDR1 SGHDN and CDR2 FVKESK. The CDR3 has 15 amino acids. In nucleotides, the CDR3 is TGTGTCAGCAGCCATACTAGCGGGAGGGCCGATGAGCAGTTCTTC. Its protein product is CVSSHTSGRADEQFF.

Only one count was recorded for this clonotype. The junction shows a germline mismatch at one end, possibly a read error. J is TRBJ1-5 and V is TRBV20-1; D gene ambiguous. The CDR3 spans 15 residues. CDR1 is DFQATT, CDR2 SNEGSKA, per germline (reference sequence). The chain's CDR3 is CSAEIPLHSNQPKHF. The CDR3 region has the DNA TGCAGTGCGGAAATTCCCCTCCACAGCAATCAGCCCAAGCATTTT.

This clonotype was observed at least ten times. This chain joins TRBV6-1 and TRBJ2-1; 7 nucleotides match TRBD1. The CDR3 is 13 amino acids. V lost 9 bases and J lost 6; bases outside the gene matches: 8. CDR1 is MNHNS, CDR2 SASEGT, per germline. CDR3 loop: CASTRQGSNEQFF. DNA of the CDR3: TGTGCCAGTACAAGACAGGGTTCCAATGAGCAGTTCTTC.

About this clonotype: Given a much more abundant clone one base away, this may be a read error. V gene TRBV2 combines with J gene TRBJ2-3; D unclear. This CDR3 has 14 residues. Germline V gene sequence: CDR1 SNHLY, CDR2 FYNNEI. In DNA form, the CDR3 reads TGTGCCAGAAGTGTAAGCGCTCGGACAGATACGCAGTATTTT. Protein product: CARSVSARTDTQYF.

A remark on this clonotype: Lacking the conserved final phenylalanine or tryptophan, this CDR3 likely reflects a read error. The gene calls are TRBV6-4 and TRBJ2-1; 12 bases line up with TRBD2. V lost 2 bases, J lost 7 bases, and 3 bases stayed unmatched. Germline V lookup: CDR1 MRHNA, CDR2 SNTAGT. This CDR3 is 15 amino acids long. For the CDR3, the DNA is TGTGCCAGCAGTGACGGACTAGCGGGACGTAATGAGCAGTTCTCC. It specifies CASSDGLAGRNEQFS.

This clonotype was observed a few times. A read error may account for a junction end that differs from germline. The rearrangement joins TRBV28 to TRBJ2-7; D not certain. Looked up from germline, CDR1 is MDHEN and CDR2 is SYDVKM. The CDR3 length is 13 residues. CDR3 in amino acids: CAGSLAVSYEQYF. The CDR3 DNA is TGTGCCGGCAGTTTGGCGGTCTCCTACGAGCAGTACTTC.

To note about this clonotype: One junction end does not reproduce the germline sequence, and a read error may be involved. The chain carries TRBV20-1 and TRBJ2-3; 9 nucleotides line up with TRBD2. Germline-derived CDR1 and CDR2 are DFQATT and SNEGSKA (reference sequence). The CDR3 extends over 13 amino acids. CDR3 residues: CNASGKWGDMQYF. In nucleotides, the CDR3 is TGCAATGCTAGCGGGAAGTGGGGAGATATGCAGTATTTT.

V is TRBV6-1 and J is TRBJ1-2; 7 bases match TRBD1. Germline-derived CDR1 and CDR2 are MNHNS and SASEGT. V was clipped by 9 bases and J by 11 bases; unmatched bases: 18. The CDR3 loop spans 14 amino acids. The CDR3 DNA reads as TGTGCCAGAAGAGAAGGACAGGCGCAGAGGGGATACACCTTC. As protein: CARREGQAQRGYTF.

As regards this clonotype: A much larger clone differs from this one at a single base, so this may be a read error. The chain recombines TRBV6-5 with TRBJ1-6; D is undetermined. CDR3 length: 13 residues. CDR1 and CDR2 from the germline V gene are MNHEY and SVGAGI. V was shortened by 1 base and J by 6 bases, with 4 bases between the two germline ends. The DNA of the CDR3 is TGTGCCAGCAGTTACTTGTCTAATTCACCCCTCCACTTT. This gives the protein CASSYLSNSPLHF.

Points on this clonotype: An end of the junction does not agree with germline; a read error may underlie this. The rearrangement joins TRBV11-3 to TRBJ2-5; 13 bases match TRBD2. The CDR3 totals 15 residues. Germline V gives CDR1 SGHNT, CDR2 YENEEA. The CDR3 region has the DNA TGTGCCAGCAGCCCAGGACTAGCGGGGGAGGAGACCCATTACTTC. It yields the protein CASSPGLAGEETHYF. The full variable domain, rest sourced from reference TRBV11-3 and TRBJ2-5, is EAGVVQSPRYKIIEKKQPVAFWCNPISGHNTLYWYLQNLGQGPELLIRYENEEAVDDSQLPKDRFSAERLKGVDSTLKIQPAELGDSAVYLCASSPGLAGEETHYFGPGTRLLVL.

Comments on this clonotype: The junction and the germline gene differ at one end; a read error may be behind it. The chain links TRBV29-1 to TRBJ2-1; weak D call: TRBD2 (5 bases). This CDR3 has 13 residues. Germline V lookup: CDR1 SQVTM, CDR2 ANQGSEA. CDR3 loop: CSVEDPLVNERIF. The DNA for the CDR3 is TGCAGCGTTGAAGACCCCCTAGTGAATGAGCGGATCTTC.

Concerning this clonotype itself: A read error may account for a junction end that differs from germline. CDR3 nucleotide sequence: TGTGTCAGCAGGATACAGGCAGGGGGCACAGATACGCAGTATTTT. This sequence encodes CVSRIQAGGTDTQYF. V usage is TRBV6-1 and J usage is TRBJ2-3; D is possibly TRBD1 (6 bases). The CDR3 consists of 15 residues. Germline CDR1 and CDR2: MNHNS and SASEGT.

There are a few counts of this clonotype. The junction and the germline gene differ at one end; a read error may be behind it. The V gene is TRBV6-1, the J gene TRBJ2-7; weak D call: TRBD2 (6 bases). CDR3 length: 14 residues. Germline lookup yields CDR1 MNHNS and CDR2 SASEGT. CDR3 nucleotides: TGTGCCAGCAGTGAAGCAAGTGCACCTAACCGCGGGAACTTC. Translation gives CASSEASAPNRGNF.

As regards this clonotype: Compared with germline, one end of the junction differs, possibly owing to a read error. J is TRBJ1-5 and V is TRBV20-1, with 7 bases identical to TRBD1. Germline CDR1 is DFQATT and CDR2 is SNEGSKA (reference sequence). The CDR3 has 13 amino acids. This chain's CDR3 is CSARGQCNQPQHF. The CDR3 nucleotides are TGCAGCGCTAGGGGACAGTGCAATCAGCCCCAGCATTTT.

With regard to this clonotype: The junction differs from germline at one of its ends, possibly a read error. The genes are TRBV6-6 and TRBJ2-5; D uncertain. The CDR3 sequence is 16 residues long. From germline, CDR1 is MNHNY and CDR2 SVGAGI (reference sequence). CDR3 DNA: TGTGCCAGCGGTTACTCGTGGTCATCGGCGGAAGAGACCCAGTACTTC. This sequence encodes CASGYSWSSAEETQYF.